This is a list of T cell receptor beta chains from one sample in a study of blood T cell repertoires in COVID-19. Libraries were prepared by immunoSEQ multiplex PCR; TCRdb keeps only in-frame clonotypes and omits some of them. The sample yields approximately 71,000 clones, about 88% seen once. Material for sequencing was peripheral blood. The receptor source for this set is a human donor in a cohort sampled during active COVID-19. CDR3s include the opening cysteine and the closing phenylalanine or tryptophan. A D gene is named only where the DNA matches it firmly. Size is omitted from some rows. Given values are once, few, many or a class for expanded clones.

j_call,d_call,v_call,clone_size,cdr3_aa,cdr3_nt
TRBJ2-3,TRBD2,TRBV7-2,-,CASSLASGGFGDTQYF,TGTGCCAGCAGCTTGGCTAGCGGGGGTTTTGGAGATACGCAGTATTTT
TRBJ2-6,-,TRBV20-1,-,CSASPGLRANVLTF,TGCAGTGCTAGTCCAGGATTGAGGGCCAACGTCCTGACTTTC
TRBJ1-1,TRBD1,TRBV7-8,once,CASSFGTGPEAFF,TGTGCCAGCAGCTTCGGGACAGGGCCTGAAGCTTTCTTT
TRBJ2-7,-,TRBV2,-,CASSDYRFNEQYF,TGTGCCAGCAGTGACTACCGCTTCAACGAGCAGTACTTC
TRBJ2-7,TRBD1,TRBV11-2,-,CASSLGLGQGRGGEQYF,TGTGCCAGCAGCTTAGGACTTGGACAGGGCCGGGGTGGCGAGCAGTACTTC
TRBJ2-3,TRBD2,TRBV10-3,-,CAISDGRELPQYF,TGTGCCATCAGTGATGGGCGGGAGTTGCCGCAGTATTTT
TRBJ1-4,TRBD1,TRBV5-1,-,CASSRTGGLTNEKLFF,TGCGCCAGCAGCCGGACAGGGGGACTGACTAATGAAAAACTGTTTTTT
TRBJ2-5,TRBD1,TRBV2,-,CASSPDRVREETQYF,TGTGCCAGCAGTCCCGACAGGGTCCGGGAAGAGACCCAGTACTTC
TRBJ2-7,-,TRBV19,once,CASSSSVKAGSYEQYF,TGTGCCAGTAGCTCTTCGGTAAAGGCGGGATCCTACGAGCAGTACTTC
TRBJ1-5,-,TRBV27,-,CASSFSQFSNQPQHF,TGTGCCAGCAGTTTTTCACAGTTTAGCAATCAGCCCCAGCATTTT
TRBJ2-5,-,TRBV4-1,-,CASSQAGTPKETQYF,TGCGCCAGCAGCCAAGCGGGGACACCTAAAGAGACCCAGTACTTC
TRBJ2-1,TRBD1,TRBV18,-,CASSRDRDYYNEQFF,TGTGCCAGCTCGCGGGACAGGGACTATTACAATGAGCAGTTCTTC
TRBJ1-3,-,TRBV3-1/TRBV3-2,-,CASSQGTAFSGNTIYF,TGTGCCAGCAGCCAAGGGACAGCTTTCTCTGGAAACACCATATATTTT
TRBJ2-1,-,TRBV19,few,CASSISENEQFF,TGTGCCAGTAGTATATCCGAGAATGAGCAGTTCTTC
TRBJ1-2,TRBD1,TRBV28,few,CATLGAQGRANYGYTF,TGTGCCACCCTTGGGGCACAGGGGAGAGCTAACTATGGCTACACCTTC
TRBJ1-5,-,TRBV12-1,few,CASSLRRTGLRRPQHF,TGTGCCAGCAGCTTACGAAGGACAGGGTTGCGCCGGCCCCAGCATTTT
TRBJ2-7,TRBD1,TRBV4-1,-,CASSLGKQGESYEQYF,TGCGCCAGCAGCCTCGGCAAACAGGGGGAGTCCTACGAGCAGTACTTC
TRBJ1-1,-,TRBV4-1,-,CASSQGAGQYEAFF,TGCGCCAGCAGCCAAGGAGCAGGGCAATATGAAGCTTTCTTT
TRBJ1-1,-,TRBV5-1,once,CASSFLDSRNTEAFF,TGCGCCAGCAGCTTCTTGGACAGCCGGAACACTGAAGCTTTCTTT
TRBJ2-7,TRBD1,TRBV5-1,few,CASATGGARYEQYF,TGCGCCAGCGCTACAGGGGGCGCAAGGTACGAGCAGTACTTC
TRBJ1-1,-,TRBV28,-,CASTPGGLTEAFF,TGTGCCAGCACCCCTGGGGGACTCACTGAAGCTTTCTTT
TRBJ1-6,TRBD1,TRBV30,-,CAYTGTAISPLHF,TGTGCCTACACCGGGACAGCCATTTCACCCCTCCACTTT
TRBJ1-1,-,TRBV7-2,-,CLGGKGLMNTEAFF,TGTCTGGGGGGGAAGGGACTAATGAACACTGAAGCTTTCTTT
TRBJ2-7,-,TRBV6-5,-,CASSYAGQTYEQYF,TGTGCCAGCAGTTACGCGGGTCAAACCTACGAGCAGTACTTC
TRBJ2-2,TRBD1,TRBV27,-,CASGQTGRGAGELFF,TGTGCCAGCGGGCAGACAGGGCGAGGGGCCGGGGAGCTGTTTTTT
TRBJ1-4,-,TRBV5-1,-,CASSVYNGDGGEKLFF,TGCGCCAGCAGCGTATACAACGGGGACGGGGGTGAAAAACTGTTTTTT
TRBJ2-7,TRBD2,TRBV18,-,CASSPGLSYEQYF,TGTGCCAGCTCACCGGGACTATCGTACGAGCAGTACTTC
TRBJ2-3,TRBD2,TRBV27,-,CASSLTPGLAEGTQYF,TGTGCCAGCAGTCTAACGCCGGGACTAGCGGAGGGAACGCAGTATTTT
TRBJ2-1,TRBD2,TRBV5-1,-,CASWRGAPPDEQFF,TGCGCCAGCTGGCGGGGGGCCCCCCCGGATGAGCAGTTCTTC
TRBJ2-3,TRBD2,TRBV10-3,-,CAISGGAADTQYF,TGTGCCATCAGCGGGGGGGCGGCAGATACGCAGTATTTT
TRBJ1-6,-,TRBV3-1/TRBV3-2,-,CASSQVRTEDSPLHF,TGTGCCAGCAGCCAAGTGAGGACAGAGGATTCACCCCTCCACTTT
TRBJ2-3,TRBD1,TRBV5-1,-,CASSPGTGGYTDTQYF,TGCGCCAGCAGCCCAGGGACAGGGGGTTACACAGATACGCAGTATTTT
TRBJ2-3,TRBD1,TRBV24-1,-,CATSDRGLDTQYF,TGTGCCACCAGTGACAGGGGGCTGGATACGCAGTATTTT
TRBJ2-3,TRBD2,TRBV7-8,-,CASSLGAGGLRDTQYF,TGTGCCAGCAGCCTAGGGGCGGGGGGTTTAAGGGATACGCAGTATTTT
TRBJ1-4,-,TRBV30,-,CAWSATLSEKLFF,TGTGCCTGGAGTGCGACATTGAGTGAAAAACTGTTTTTT
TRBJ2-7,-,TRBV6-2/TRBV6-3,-,CASSYPPGHGLYEQYF,TGTGCCAGCAGTTACCCACCGGGACACGGACTCTACGAGCAGTACTTC
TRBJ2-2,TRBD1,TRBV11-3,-,CASSLGQGATGELFF,TGTGCCAGCAGCTTAGGACAGGGGGCCACCGGGGAGCTGTTTTTT
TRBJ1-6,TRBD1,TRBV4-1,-,CPTSRPGQGHSPLHF,TGCCCCACCAGCCGACCGGGACAGGGGCACTCACCCCTCCACTTT
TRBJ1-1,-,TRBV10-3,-,CAISESSGGTEAFF,TGTGCCATCAGTGAGAGTAGTGGAGGAACTGAAGCTTTCTTT
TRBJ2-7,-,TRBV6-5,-,CASARYFQGEQYF,TGTGCCAGCGCCCGCTACTTCCAGGGCGAGCAGTACTTC
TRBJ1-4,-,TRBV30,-,CAWSVNVGQNEKLFF,TGTGCCTGGAGCGTAAATGTGGGACAAAATGAAAAACTGTTTTTT
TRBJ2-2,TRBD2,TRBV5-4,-,CASSFQLAGGNTGELFF,TGTGCCAGCAGCTTCCAACTAGCGGGGGGGAACACCGGGGAGCTGTTTTTT
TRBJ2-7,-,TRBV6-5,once,CASSYSTGGPSYEQYF,TGTGCCAGCAGTTACTCCACAGGTGGTCCCTCCTACGAGCAGTACTTC
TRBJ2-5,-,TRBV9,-,CASSALLGGQETQYF,TGTGCCAGCAGCGCCCTTTTGGGGGGACAAGAGACCCAGTACTTC
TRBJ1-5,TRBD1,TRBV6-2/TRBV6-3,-,CASSFQGASNQPQHF,TGTGCCAGCAGTTTCCAGGGGGCGAGCAATCAGCCCCAGCATTTT
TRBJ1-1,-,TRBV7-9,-,CASSLTQNTEAFF,TGTGCCAGCAGTTTAACACAAAACACTGAAGCTTTCTTT
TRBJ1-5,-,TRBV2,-,CASTPAASNQPQHF,TGTGCCAGCACCCCGGCGGCGAGCAATCAGCCCCAGCATTTT
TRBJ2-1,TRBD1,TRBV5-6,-,CASSLGGTGGRNEQFF,TGTGCCAGCAGCTTGGGTGGGACAGGGGGGAGGAATGAGCAGTTCTTC
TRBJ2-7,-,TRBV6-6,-,CASSNGVYEQYF,TGTGCCAGCAGTAACGGTGTTTACGAGCAGTACTTC
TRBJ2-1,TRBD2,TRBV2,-,CASRGRAGYNEQFF,TGTGCCAGCAGGGGGAGGGCCGGGTACAATGAGCAGTTCTTC